A single sample is the source of the 16 T cell receptor beta chains below, sequenced in a study of blood T cell repertoires in COVID-19. The method was immunoSEQ multiplex PCR; TCRdb's version includes in-frame clones alone and lacks a portion of them. The sample contains about 50,000 clones, roughly 88% of which appear only once. Sequencing was performed on peripheral blood. The receptor source for this set is a human donor with active COVID-19. The donor label of this sample is uncertain.

The rearrangement links TRBV4-1 to TRBJ2-3, with 7 nucleotides matching TRBD2. The CDR3 runs 18 residues. The junction had 13 bases not matched to a gene; V was cut back by 0 bases and J by 4 bases. Germline lookup yields CDR1 MGHRA and CDR2 YSYEKL. CDR3: CASSQDWGGGPLPDTQYF. The DNA for the CDR3 is TGCGCCAGCAGCCAAGATTGGGGGGGAGGGCCGTTGCCAGATACGCAGTATTTT.

V gene TRBV10-2 combines with J gene TRBJ2-3; D call uncertain. CDR3 size: 13 residues. Trimming removed 4 bases at V and 2 bases at J, with 7 bases between. The germline V gene has CDR1 WSHSY and CDR2 SAAADI. The CDR3 DNA reads as TGCGCCAGCAGTGGGGCTTACACAGATACGCAGTATTTT. Translating it yields CASSGAYTDTQYF.

This clone occurred once. This chain links TRBV2 with TRBJ2-5; 7 nucleotides align to TRBD2. Looked up from germline, CDR1 is SNHLY and CDR2 is FYNNEI. The CDR3 totals 13 residues. The V gene end was trimmed by 9 bases and the J gene end by 1 base; junction bases not matched to a gene: 5. CDR3 in DNA: TGTGCCAGGGGCCCTAGCGGCCAAGAGACCCAGTACTTC. It encodes CARGPSGQETQYF. Full variable domain (remainder filled in from reference TRBV2 and TRBJ2-5): EPEVTQTPSHQVTQMGQEVILRCVPISNHLYFYWYRQILGQKVEFLVSFYNNEISEKSEIFDDQFSVERPDGSNFTLKIRSTKLEDSAMYFCARGPSGQETQYFGPGTRLLVL.

The V call is TRBV5-1, the J call TRBJ2-7; 9 positions agree with TRBD1. Unmatched junction bases numbered 5, after V lost 4 bases and J lost 3 bases. The CDR3 consists of 14 residues. Germline CDR1 and CDR2: SGHRS and YFSETQ. In DNA form, the CDR3 reads TGCGCCAGCAGCCGGGACAGGGTCATCTACGAGCAGTACTTC. This translates into CASSRDRVIYEQYF. Full variable domain (missing parts from reference TRBV5-1 and TRBJ2-7): KAGVTQTPRYLIKTRGQQVTLSCSPISGHRSVSWYQQTPGQGLQFLFEYFSETQRNKGNFPGRFSGRQFSNSRSEMNVSTLELGDSALYLCASSRDRVIYEQYFGPGTRLTVT.

The V gene is TRBV7-9, the J gene TRBJ2-7; the D is unclear. The germline V and J ends were trimmed by 5 bases and 0 bases, with 20 bases remaining between them. Germline CDR1 SEHNR, CDR2 FQNEAQ (reference sequence). This CDR3 has 17 residues. CDR3 loop: CASSQTPQAKPSYEQYF. CDR3 in DNA: TGTGCCAGCAGCCAAACGCCCCAGGCGAAACCCTCCTACGAGCAGTACTTC.

The V call is TRBV25-1, the J call TRBJ1-2, with TRBD1 identical over 7 bases. The germline V gene encodes CDR1 MGHDK and CDR2 SYGVNS. CDR3 length equals 14 residues. V trimming: 5 bases; J trimming: 5 bases; junction bases outside the gene matches: 8. CDR3 region: CASSLTGDWYGYTF. In DNA, the CDR3 is TGTGCCAGCAGTCTTACAGGGGATTGGTATGGCTACACCTTC.

A few counts support this clone. The chain joins TRBV7-9 to TRBJ2-7, with TRBD1 matching 7 bases. The CDR3 is 13 amino acids. Germline loops: CDR1 SEHNR, CDR2 FQNEAQ (reference sequence). With 5 bases clipped from V and 4 bases from J, the junction kept 5 bases outside the gene matches. CDR3 nucleotides: TGTGCCAGCAGCGGGACAGCCTCTTACGAGCAGTACTTC. It specifies CASSGTASYEQYF.

The chain uses TRBV2 and TRBJ2-7, with unresolved D. V lost 6 bases to trimming and J lost 9 bases, with 9 bases between them. This CDR3 spans 10 amino acids. Germline values: CDR1 SNHLY, CDR2 FYNNEI. CDR3 bases: TGTGCCAGCAGCGAAACGAGGCAGTACTTC. It translates to CASSETRQYF.

This clone was detected only once. The CDR3 coding sequence is TGTGCCAGCAACAGGGGGCTGGGGGAGCAGTACTTC. Amino acids: CASNRGLGEQYF. The chain joins TRBV2 to TRBJ2-7; 9 bases agree with TRBD1. The CDR3 length is 12 residues. V gave up 7 bases and J gave up 7 bases; unmatched junction bases: 5. CDR1 is SNHLY and CDR2 is FYNNEI in the germline V gene. Full variable domain (rest looked up from reference TRBV2 and TRBJ2-7): EPEVTQTPSHQVTQMGQEVILRCVPISNHLYFYWYRQILGQKVEFLVSFYNNEISEKSEIFDDQFSVERPDGSNFTLKIRSTKLEDSAMYFCASNRGLGEQYFGPGTRLTVT.

This sequence joins TRBV7-2 and TRBJ1-4; possibly TRBD1 for D (5 bases). The germline CDR1 and CDR2 sequences are SGHTA and FQGNSA. The CDR3 runs 13 residues. Trimming left V 7 bases short and J 8 bases short, with 14 bases between. The CDR3 coding sequence is TGTGCCAGCATGGGAGGGGATGGCGAAAAACTGTTTTTT. Amino acids: CASMGGDGEKLFF.

The rearrangement uses TRBV7-9 and TRBJ2-7, with TRBD2 as a possible D gene (7 bases). The CDR3 has 14 amino acids. The V end lost 6 bases, the J end lost 5 bases, and 17 bases lay between the germline ends. CDR1 is SEHNR and CDR2 is FQNEAQ in the germline V gene (reference sequence). Here the CDR3 reads CASRYREGFDEQYF. The DNA for the CDR3 is TGTGCCAGCAGATACAGGGAGGGGTTTGACGAGCAGTACTTC. The complete variable domain, with remaining parts taken from reference TRBV7-9 and TRBJ2-7, reads DTGVSQNPRHKITKRGQNVTFRCDPISEHNRLYWYRQTLGQGPEFLTYFQNEAQLEKSRLLSDRFSAERPKGSFSTLEIQRTEQGDSAMYLCASRYREGFDEQYFGPGTRLTVT.

The chain's CDR3 is CASSLVTSSSTDTQYF. The CDR3 nucleotides read TGCGCCAGCAGCTTGGTAACTAGCTCTAGCACAGATACGCAGTATTTT. The chain couples TRBV5-1 to TRBJ2-3; D might be TRBD2 (6 bases). This CDR3 comprises 16 residues. Germline assignment: CDR1 SGHRS and CDR2 YFSETQ. V was clipped by 0 bases and J by 0 bases, with 11 bases between them.

V and J are TRBV7-9 and TRBJ1-2; tentatively, D is TRBD1 (5 bases). The CDR3 sequence is 14 residues long. V was cut by 5 bases and J by 2 bases, with 12 bases left in between. Germline CDR1 reads SEHNR; CDR2 reads FQNEAQ (reference sequence). CDR3: CASSHPTENYGYTF. The CDR3 DNA reads TGTGCCAGCAGCCACCCGACAGAAAACTATGGCTACACCTTC.

The gene calls are TRBV6-5 and TRBJ2-5; no clear D. The CDR3 is 13 residues long. Trimming cost V 10 bases and J 5 bases, with 17 bases left between them. The germline V gene has CDR1 MNHEY and CDR2 SVGAGI. The CDR3 is CATEINSWETQYF. In DNA form, the CDR3 reads TGTGCCACCGAGATTAACTCATGGGAGACCCAGTACTTC.

The V call is TRBV4-2, the J call TRBJ2-5; TRBD2 matches 11 bases. This CDR3 is 16 amino acids long. Germline assignment: CDR1 LGHNA and CDR2 YNFKEQ. Trimming at V came to 0 bases and at J to 4 bases, leaving 4 bases not matched to a gene. This chain's CDR3 is CASSQDSGGAGETQYF. The CDR3, as DNA: TGTGCCAGCAGCCAAGATAGCGGGGGGGCCGGAGAGACCCAGTACTTC.

With respect to this clone: At the DNA level, this CDR3 is encoded by other sequences in the same sample as well. The chain couples TRBV7-3 to TRBJ2-5; perhaps TRBD2 as D (6 bases). V was clipped by 5 bases and J by 1 base, with 11 bases between them. The CDR3 consists of 14 residues. In germline, CDR1 is SGHTA, CDR2 FQGTGA. CDR3 in DNA: TGTGCCAGCAGCCCCACGGGACTCCAAGAGACCCAGTACTTC. This encodes CASSPTGLQETQYF.